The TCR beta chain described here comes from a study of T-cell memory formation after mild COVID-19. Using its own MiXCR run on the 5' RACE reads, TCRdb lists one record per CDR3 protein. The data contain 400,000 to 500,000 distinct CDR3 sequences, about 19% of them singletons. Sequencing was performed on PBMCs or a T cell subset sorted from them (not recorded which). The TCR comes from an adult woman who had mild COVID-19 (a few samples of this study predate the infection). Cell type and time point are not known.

In DNA, the CDR3 is TGCAGCGTTTTGGTTCTAGGACAGGGCCCCGATACGCAGTATTTT. Translation: CSVLVLGQGPDTQYF. The V and J genes are TRBV29-1 and TRBJ2-3; 8 positions match TRBD1. V lost 5 bases, J lost 6 bases, and 13 bases stayed unmatched. CDR1 SQVTM and CDR2 ANQGSEA come from the germline V gene. The CDR3 is made up of 15 amino acids.